This TCR beta chain is drawn from a study of T cell responses to AZD1222 COVID-19 vaccine. Method: immunoSEQ multiplex PCR; TCRdb's copy keeps in-frame clones and lacks some. The sample consists of approximately 83,000 clones, around nine tenths of them appearing once. Specimen: peripheral blood, collected on day 0 of MenACWY control vaccination. This receptor was obtained from an adult in good health.

The CDR3, as DNA: TGTGCCTGGAGTCGGGGGGTCGGGGAGCTGTTTTTT. It specifies CAWSRGVGELFF. V gene TRBV30 combines with J gene TRBJ2-2; 7 bases match TRBD2. Germline V gives CDR1 GTSNPN, CDR2 SVGIG (reference sequence). Unmatched junction bases numbered 1, after V lost 2 bases and J lost 7 bases. The CDR3 totals 12 residues.